This T cell receptor (beta chain) was obtained from a study of OX40 agonist ivuxolimab in advanced cancers. Clones were read by immunoSEQ multiplex PCR, and TCRdb kept only the in-frame ones, dropping some. The repertoire consists of 45,000 to 50,000 clones, with roughly nine tenths occurring once and the leading ten covering approximately 12%. The sequence was obtained from an adult with an advanced solid tumor such as melanoma, head and neck, liver or kidney cancer. Sequenced here: CD4+ or CD8+ T cells sorted from blood, sampled in a trial of the OX40 agonist ivuxolimab.

This chain's CDR3 is CASSDGQLNTDTQYF. The CDR3 region has the DNA TGTGCCAGCAGTGACGGACAGCTGAACACAGATACGCAGTATTTT. V is TRBV6-4 and J is TRBJ2-3, with D perhaps matching TRBD1 (6 bases). CDR1 is MRHNA and CDR2 is SNTAGT in the germline V gene. Trimming pared 2 bases from V and 2 bases from J, leaving 11 bases between. This CDR3 contains 15 residues.